The rows below give T cell receptor beta chains drawn from one sample of a study of T cells in Graves' hyperthyroidism and ophthalmopathy. Using its own MiXCR run on the multiplex PCR reads, TCRdb lists one record per CDR3 protein. This sample has about 580,000 distinct CDR3 sequences, with around 45% found just once. The sequenced sample was peripheral blood or thyroid tissue (not recorded which). These TCRs come from a young woman with Graves' hyperthyroidism. Both conserved end residues are part of each CDR3. Fields, in order: clone size, J gene, D gene, V gene, CDR3 DNA, CDR3 protein. A D gene is named only where the DNA matches it firmly. For some rows the clone size is stated as once, few or many, or as a class when expanded; others skip it.

abundance: many; j_gene: TRBJ1-5; d_gene: NA; v_gene: TRBV2; CDR3nt: TGTGCCAGCAGCGCCGACGGGGCCAGCAATCAGCCCCAGCATTTT; CDR3aa: CASSADGASNQPQHF
abundance: many; j_gene: TRBJ2-5; d_gene: NA; v_gene: TRBV12-3/TRBV12-4; CDR3nt: TGTGCCAGCAGCTCCGGGGCGGGATCATTGGAGACCCAGTACTTC; CDR3aa: CASSSGAGSLETQYF
abundance: many; j_gene: TRBJ2-7; d_gene: TRBD2; v_gene: TRBV5-1; CDR3nt: TGCGCCAGCAGCAAAGGGGACTACTCCTACGAGCAGTACTTC; CDR3aa: CASSKGDYSYEQYF
abundance: many; j_gene: TRBJ2-5; d_gene: NA; v_gene: TRBV4-1; CDR3nt: TGCGCCAGCAGCCAAGAAATTCTCGGCAGTTTTGAGACCCAGTACTTC; CDR3aa: CASSQEILGSFETQYF
abundance: many; j_gene: TRBJ2-5; d_gene: NA; v_gene: TRBV20-1; CDR3nt: TGCAGTGCTAGACCCGTTGGACTGAGCTGGGAGACCCAGTACTTC; CDR3aa: CSARPVGLSWETQYF
abundance: many; j_gene: TRBJ2-2; d_gene: TRBD2; v_gene: TRBV7-3; CDR3nt: TGTGCCAGCAGCTCTAGCGGGAGAAACACCGGGGAGCTGTTTTTT; CDR3aa: CASSSSGRNTGELFF
abundance: NA; j_gene: TRBJ2-7; d_gene: NA; v_gene: TRBV29-1; CDR3nt: TGCAGCGTTCTACCGCACGAGCAGTACTTC; CDR3aa: CSVLPHEQYF
abundance: NA; j_gene: TRBJ1-1; d_gene: NA; v_gene: TRBV7-3; CDR3nt: TGTGCCAGCAGCTTAAGGGGGGAGGGGCTGAACACTGAAGCTTTCTTT; CDR3aa: CASSLRGEGLNTEAFF
abundance: NA; j_gene: TRBJ2-7; d_gene: TRBD2; v_gene: TRBV7-6; CDR3nt: TGTGCCAGCAGGCCTCCCGGGACTAGCGGGAGTTTCTACGAGCAGTACTTC; CDR3aa: CASRPPGTSGSFYEQYF
abundance: many; j_gene: TRBJ2-2; d_gene: NA; v_gene: TRBV19; CDR3nt: TGTGCCAGCCGACTGGGGATTAAAACCGGGGAGCTGTTTTTT; CDR3aa: CASRLGIKTGELFF
abundance: once; j_gene: TRBJ2-1; d_gene: TRBD2; v_gene: TRBV15; CDR3nt: TGTGCCACCAGCACCGTGGGGTCTAGCGGGATCGGCAATGAGCAGTTCTTC; CDR3aa: CATSTVGSSGIGNEQFF
abundance: many; j_gene: TRBJ1-4; d_gene: NA; v_gene: TRBV25-1; CDR3nt: TGTGCCAGCAGTGTTGGACACAGTAATGAAAAACTGTTTTTT; CDR3aa: CASSVGHSNEKLFF
abundance: many; j_gene: TRBJ1-2; d_gene: TRBD1; v_gene: TRBV7-2; CDR3nt: TGTGCCAGCAGCTTAGCCCTGGGACAGAACTATGGCTACACCTTC; CDR3aa: CASSLALGQNYGYTF
abundance: many; j_gene: TRBJ1-2; d_gene: NA; v_gene: TRBV9; CDR3nt: TGTGCCAGCAGCGTAGCGGCAGGGGTTGACTATGGCTACACCTTC; CDR3aa: CASSVAAGVDYGYTF
abundance: few; j_gene: TRBJ2-1; d_gene: TRBD2; v_gene: TRBV2; CDR3nt: TGTGCCAGCGGATGGACTAGCGGGAGTACAAGGCAGTTCTTC; CDR3aa: CASGWTSGSTRQFF
abundance: NA; j_gene: TRBJ1-1; d_gene: NA; v_gene: TRBV7-9; CDR3nt: TGTGCCGTACAGGGTACGGACACTGAAGCTTTCTTT; CDR3aa: CAVQGTDTEAFF
abundance: many; j_gene: TRBJ1-2; d_gene: NA; v_gene: TRBV10-3; CDR3nt: TGTGCCATCAGCCAGGGAGTTGGCTACACCTTC; CDR3aa: CAISQGVGYTF
abundance: many; j_gene: TRBJ1-1; d_gene: NA; v_gene: TRBV24-1; CDR3nt: TGTGCCACCAGTGATTTGAGTAGCAGGTGGGGGAGAGGGTGTGAAGCTTTCTTT; CDR3aa: CATSDLSSRWGRGCEAFF
abundance: many; j_gene: TRBJ2-7; d_gene: TRBD1; v_gene: TRBV27; CDR3nt: TGTGCCAGCAGTATCCACGGACAGGGGTACGAGCAGTACTTC; CDR3aa: CASSIHGQGYEQYF
abundance: many; j_gene: TRBJ1-1; d_gene: NA; v_gene: TRBV15; CDR3nt: TGTGCCACCAGCAGAGATATAGGGACTGAAGCTTTCTTT; CDR3aa: CATSRDIGTEAFF
abundance: NA; j_gene: TRBJ2-2; d_gene: NA; v_gene: TRBV29-1; CDR3nt: TGCAGCGTTGTGGGGGCGTTCGCGAACACCGGGGAGCTGTTTTTT; CDR3aa: CSVVGAFANTGELFF
abundance: many; j_gene: TRBJ2-5; d_gene: NA; v_gene: TRBV12-3/TRBV12-4; CDR3nt: TGTGCCAGCAGAAGGCTAGGGGGGTCCCAAGAGACCCAGTACTTC; CDR3aa: CASRRLGGSQETQYF
abundance: many; j_gene: TRBJ1-2; d_gene: NA; v_gene: TRBV6-1; CDR3nt: TGTGCCAGCAGTGAAGCGTATAGGGACTCGGGCTATGGCTACACCTTC; CDR3aa: CASSEAYRDSGYGYTF
abundance: many; j_gene: TRBJ2-2; d_gene: TRBD2; v_gene: TRBV4-3; CDR3nt: TGCGCCAGCAGGACTACACCGACTAGCCCCGGGGAGCTGTTTTTT; CDR3aa: CASRTTPTSPGELFF
abundance: many; j_gene: TRBJ1-6; d_gene: TRBD1; v_gene: TRBV2; CDR3nt: TGTGCCAGCAGTGAGAGACCCCGACAGGGGGCTGGTTCACCCCTCCACTTT; CDR3aa: CASSERPRQGAGSPLHF
abundance: NA; j_gene: TRBJ2-3; d_gene: TRBD1; v_gene: TRBV7-9; CDR3nt: TGTGCCAGCAGACAAACAGGGGGCACAGATACGCAGTATTTT; CDR3aa: CASRQTGGTDTQYF
abundance: many; j_gene: TRBJ2-5; d_gene: NA; v_gene: TRBV7-2; CDR3nt: TGTGCCAGCGGAACCGGGGAGACCCAGTACTTC; CDR3aa: CASGTGETQYF
abundance: NA; j_gene: TRBJ2-3; d_gene: TRBD2; v_gene: TRBV5-8; CDR3nt: TGTGCCAGCAGCGATATAAGTAGCGGGAGGTACGCAGATACGCAGTATTTT; CDR3aa: CASSDISSGRYADTQYF